This TCR beta chain was sequenced during a study of T-cell memory formation after mild COVID-19. With regard to this clonotype: The target antigen is unknown.

The germline V and J ends were trimmed by 5 bases and 6 bases, with 10 bases remaining between them. CDR1 is MNHEY and CDR2 is SVGEGT in the germline V gene. There are 13 residues in the CDR3. Study conclusions and caveats: Clones contracting across day 15 to 85 had a balanced CD4/CD8 profile; later expanding clones leaned CD4+. There were some responding clones in pre-infection memory, which suggested that cross-reactive memory had joined. Contracting CD8+ clones were enriched in EMRA, CD4+ mainly in CM and EM.

A single record per CDR3 protein comes from TCRdb applying MiXCR to the 5' RACE reads. The sample yields approximately 390,000 distinct CDR3 sequences, roughly 15% seen once. The sequence was collected from a man aged 18 to 35 who had mild COVID-19 (a few samples of this study predate the infection). Cell type and time point are not known. This chain links TRBV6-2 or TRBV6-3 with TRBJ1-4, with unresolved D. The sequenced sample was PBMCs or a T cell subset sorted from them (not recorded which). CDR3 region: CASSIDAYEKLFF. CDR3 sequence (DNA): TGTGCCAGCAGTATCGACGCTTATGAAAAACTGTTTTTT.